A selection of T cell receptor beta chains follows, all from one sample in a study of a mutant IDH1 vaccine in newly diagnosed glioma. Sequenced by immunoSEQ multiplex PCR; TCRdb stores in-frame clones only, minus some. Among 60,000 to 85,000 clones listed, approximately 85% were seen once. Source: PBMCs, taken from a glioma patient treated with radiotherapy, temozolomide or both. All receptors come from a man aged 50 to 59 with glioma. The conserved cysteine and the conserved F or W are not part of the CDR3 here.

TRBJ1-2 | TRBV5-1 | ASRNGTGGGYGYT
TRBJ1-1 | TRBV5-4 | ASIDQRKGYTEAF
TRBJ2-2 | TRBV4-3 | ASSQEGVAGELF
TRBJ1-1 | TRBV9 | ASSPGDDAEAF
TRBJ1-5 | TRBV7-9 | ASSLATSGQGSQPQH
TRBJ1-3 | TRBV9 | ASSLTAGHSGNTIY
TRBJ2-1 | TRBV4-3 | ASSQFHRSSYNEQF
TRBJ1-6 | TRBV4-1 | ASSQDLTGMSNSPLH
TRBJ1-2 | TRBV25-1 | ASSAGDYGYT
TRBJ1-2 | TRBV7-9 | ASSLSGDYGYT
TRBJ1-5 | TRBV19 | ASSIMSGGHQPQH
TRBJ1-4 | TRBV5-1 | ASSSQGFPNEKLF
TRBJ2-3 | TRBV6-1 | ASSEAFGRGGTDTQY
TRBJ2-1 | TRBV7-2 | ASSTQPSGGANEQF
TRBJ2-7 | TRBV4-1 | ASSQYLGNYEQY
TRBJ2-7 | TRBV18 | ASSDGASSSYEQY
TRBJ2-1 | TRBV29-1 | SVGLVNEQF
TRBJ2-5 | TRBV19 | ASSSLQGAGRETQY
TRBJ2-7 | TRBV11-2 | ASSVTSGGVSYEQY
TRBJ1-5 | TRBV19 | ASSITGDNQPQH
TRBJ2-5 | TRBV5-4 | ASSFSGGRRETQY
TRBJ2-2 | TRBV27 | ASRTSAYTGELF
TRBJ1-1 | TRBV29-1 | SVEKQRHEAF
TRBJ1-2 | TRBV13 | ASSLKGMDLRGGYT
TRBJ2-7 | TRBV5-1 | ASFEGLGYEQY
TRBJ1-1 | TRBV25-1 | ASSPQGSNTEAF
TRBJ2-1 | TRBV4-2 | ASSPGQGAYNEQF
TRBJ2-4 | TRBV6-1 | ASNQGARDIQY
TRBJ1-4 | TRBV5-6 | ASSSQGGSEKLF
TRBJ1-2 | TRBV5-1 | ASSWGESYGYT
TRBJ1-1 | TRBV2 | ASLGQVNTEAF
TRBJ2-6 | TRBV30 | AWSMDRGANVLT
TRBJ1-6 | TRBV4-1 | ASSGPGDSPLH
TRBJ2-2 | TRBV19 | ASSSPPGLAFGELF
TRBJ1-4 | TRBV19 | ASSISPGTNEKLF
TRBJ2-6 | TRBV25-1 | ASSPPSGANVLT
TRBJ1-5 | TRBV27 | ASSLRVRQPQH
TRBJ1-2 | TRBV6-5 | ASSFSDSPYGYT
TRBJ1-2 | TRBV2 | ASSEVWDYGYT
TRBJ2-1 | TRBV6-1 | ASSEALRGAGGKDEQF
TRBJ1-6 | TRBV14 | ASSQWGGSPLH
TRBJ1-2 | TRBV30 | AWSQDRGGGYT
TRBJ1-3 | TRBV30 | AWSQGSGNTIY
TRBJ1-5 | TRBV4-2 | ASSQDWDQPQH
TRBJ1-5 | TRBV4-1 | ASSQDGGISNQPQH
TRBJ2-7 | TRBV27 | ASSFGRRQDEQY
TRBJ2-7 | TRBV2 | ASSRRLYEQY
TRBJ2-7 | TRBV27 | AAGGSGAYEQY
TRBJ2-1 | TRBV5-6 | ASRPGTSALKQF
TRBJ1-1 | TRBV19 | ASSSNRDQAEAF
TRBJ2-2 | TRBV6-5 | ASSYTTGRATGELF
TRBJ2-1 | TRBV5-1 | ASSLYGNEQF
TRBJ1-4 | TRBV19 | ASTNIGRTGTEKLF
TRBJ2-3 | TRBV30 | AWSVQLTDTQY
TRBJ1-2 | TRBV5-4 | ASSPIQGAWGYT
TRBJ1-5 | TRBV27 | ASRQGNQPQH
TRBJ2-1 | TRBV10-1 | ASSRTSGGTFNEQF
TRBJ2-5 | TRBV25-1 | ASRWTNQETQY
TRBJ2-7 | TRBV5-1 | ASSLEWGDRISEQY
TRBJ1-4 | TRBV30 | AWERGQGRGEKLF